Listed here are 2 T cell receptor beta chains from one sample, sequenced in a study of early T cells in non-severe SARS-CoV-2 infection. TCRdb independently ran MiXCR on the 5' RACE reads; one entry per CDR3 protein. The sample holds around 60,000 distinct CDR3 sequences, over 9.5% seen once. The specimen was whole blood. The receptors originated from an adult who was a healthcare worker with PCR-confirmed SARS-CoV-2 infection or an uninfected control (not recorded which).

This clonotype was picked up one time. The rearrangement joins TRBV18 to TRBJ2-7, with 11 nucleotides matching TRBD2. The trim removed 1 base at V and 8 bases at J, leaving 7 bases unmatched. There are 15 residues in the CDR3. Germline-derived CDR1 and CDR2 are KGHSH and LQKENI. CDR3 sequence: CASSPRTSGSGKQYF. CDR3 bases: TGTGCCAGCTCACCACGTACTAGCGGGAGTGGCAAGCAGTACTTC.

This clonotype has ten or more counts. The CDR3 sequence: CASSPGGAGKNNEQFF. CDR3 DNA sequence: TGTGCCAGCAGCCCAGGCGGGGCGGGGAAAAACAATGAGCAGTTCTTC. The chain links TRBV7-2 to TRBJ2-1, with a weak D call TRBD2 (6 bases). Deletions cut 5 bases from V and 5 bases from J, with 19 bases between. CDR3 size: 16 residues. Germline assignment: CDR1 SGHTA and CDR2 FQGNSA.